Listed here are 21 T cell receptor beta chains from one sample, sequenced in a study of molecular identifiers for immune sequencing clone quantification. TCRdb recomputed calls from the PCR reads with MiXCR, one row per CDR3 protein. The table lists around 470,000 distinct CDR3 sequences, under 30% of them singletons. The sequenced material came from naive CD8+ T cells from blood, with Jurkat cell RNA spiked in. As for subset: FACS-sorted CD8+CD4-CCR7+CD45RA+ naive T cells. The source of these receptors is a human donor in good health. Some libraries in this study had Jurkat cell RNA spiked in.

This clonotype occurred a few times. The chain employs TRBV6-6 and TRBJ2-1; 7 bases map to TRBD2. Germline CDR1 and CDR2: MNHNY and SVGAGI (reference sequence). The CDR3 is made up of 17 amino acids. Germline trimming cut 7 bases from V and 4 bases from J; bases unmatched to any gene: 16. The CDR3 coding sequence is TGTGCCAGCACCCTGGGGGTCCCAGCGGGAAGATACAATGAGCAGTTCTTC. It encodes CASTLGVPAGRYNEQFF.

This clonotype appeared many times. The chain links TRBV6-2 or TRBV6-3 to TRBJ2-5; D possibly corresponds to TRBD2 (5 bases). Per germline, CDR1 MNHEY and CDR2 SVGEGT. V was pared by 5 bases and J by 6 bases, with 16 bases between. This CDR3 has 14 amino acids. CDR3 in DNA: TGTGCCAGCAGTCCTTGGACTTCCGACCAGACCCAGTACTTC. Its translation: CASSPWTSDQTQYF.

This clonotype occurred many times. This chain joins TRBV20-1 and TRBJ2-7; 10 nucleotides match TRBD1. CDR3 length: 15 amino acids. V shed 5 bases and J 7 bases; nucleotides not matched to a gene: 14. The germline CDR1 and CDR2 sequences are DFQATT and SNEGSKA (reference sequence). CDR3 DNA sequence: TGCAGTGCTCCTACCCCGGGACAGGGGTCAGGGGAGCAGTACTTC. This encodes CSAPTPGQGSGEQYF.

As to this clonotype: This sequence may be a read error, since a much larger clone differs from it by one base. This chain links TRBV5-6 with TRBJ2-3; 7 bases map to TRBD2. The CDR3 consists of 15 residues. CDR1 and CDR2 from the germline V gene are SGHDT and YYEEEE. The CDR3 region is CASSGGVPRLDTQCF. The DNA for the CDR3 is TGTGCCAGCAGCGGGGGGGTCCCCAGATTGGATACGCAGTGTTTT.

Ten or more counts support this clonotype. The J gene is TRBJ2-1, the V gene TRBV6-6, with D possibly matching TRBD2 (5 bases). Germline V gene lookup returns CDR1 MNHNY and CDR2 SVGAGI (reference sequence). V was pared by 10 bases and J by 6 bases, with 19 bases between. The CDR3 contains 14 residues. The CDR3 sequence is CATGTGVGVNEQFF. Here the CDR3 DNA reads TGTGCCACCGGTACCGGGGTTGGGGTCAATGAGCAGTTCTTC.

On this clonotype itself: The CDR3 does not end in the conserved phenylalanine or tryptophan, so this is likely a read error. As DNA, the CDR3 is TGTGCCAGCAGCGCCGGCCAGGGTGGAAGCGGTTCACCCCTCCACTTA. Translated: CASSAGQGGSGSPLHL. The chain combines TRBV12-3 or TRBV12-4 with TRBJ1-6, with D perhaps matching TRBD1 (5 bases). Trimming took 6 bases from V and 9 from J, leaving 21 bases between them. This CDR3 region has 16 residues.

V gene TRBV5-1 combines with J gene TRBJ2-7; the match to TRBD1 covers 8 bases. The CDR3 covers 13 residues. With 4 bases clipped from V and 6 bases from J, the junction kept 6 bases outside the gene matches. Germline CDR1 SGHRS, CDR2 YFSETQ. DNA of the CDR3: TGCGCCAGCAGCCTAAAAGGGACAGGCGAGCAGTACTTC. Protein sequence: CASSLKGTGEQYF. Together with reference TRBV5-1 and TRBJ2-7, the CDR3 gives the full variable domain: KAGVTQTPRYLIKTRGQQVTLSCSPISGHRSVSWYQQTPGQGLQFLFEYFSETQRNKGNFPGRFSGRQFSNSRSEMNVSTLELGDSALYLCASSLKGTGEQYFGPGTRLTVT.

A few counts support this clonotype. J is TRBJ2-1 and V is TRBV7-9; D gene ambiguous. V was cut by 4 bases and J by 8 bases, with 12 bases left in between. The CDR3 consists of 13 residues. Germline-derived CDR1 and CDR2 are SEHNR and FQNEAQ (reference sequence). In nucleotides, the CDR3 is TGTGCCAGCAGCTCGTCGGTCGGCTATGAGCAGTTCTTC. Residues: CASSSSVGYEQFF.

This clonotype was seen more than once but under ten times. The gene calls are TRBV11-2 and TRBJ2-7, with D perhaps TRBD1 (6 bases). The CDR3 consists of 14 residues. Trimming removed 4 bases at V and 3 bases at J, with 13 bases between. CDR1 SGHAT and CDR2 FQNNGV come from the germline V gene. CDR3 sequence: CASSYRTDYYEQYF. DNA for the CDR3: TGTGCCAGCAGCTATCGGACAGATTACTACGAGCAGTACTTC.

The CDR3 nucleotides are TGTGCCAGCAGCTTGGACTTCTCCTACAATGAGCAGTTCTTC. Its translation is CASSLDFSYNEQFF. The V and J genes are TRBV5-5 and TRBJ2-1; D gene unclear. Between the trimmed V and J ends, which lost 0 bases and 0 bases, there was a span of 4 bases. Germline CDR1 reads SGHKS; CDR2 reads YYEKEE (reference sequence). The CDR3 runs to 14 residues.

The rearrangement uses TRBV2 and TRBJ2-7; D may match TRBD1 or TRBD2 (6 bases each). The CDR3 length is 13 residues. CDR1 and CDR2 from the germline V gene are SNHLY and FYNNEI. Trimming cost V 3 bases and J 5 bases, with 11 bases left between them. The CDR3, as DNA: TGTGCCAGCAGTGAGTCGGGGGCCGACGAGCAGTACTTC. Amino acid sequence: CASSESGADEQYF. The whole variable domain, filled in from reference TRBV2 and TRBJ2-7, reads EPEVTQTPSHQVTQMGQEVILRCVPISNHLYFYWYRQILGQKVEFLVSFYNNEISEKSEIFDDQFSVERPDGSNFTLKIRSTKLEDSAMYFCASSESGADEQYFGPGTRLTVT.

In its sample, this clonotype was seen many times. The chain combines TRBV7-9 with TRBJ2-3; D ambiguous. The V end was cut by 8 bases, the J end by 7 bases, with 16 bases between. Germline V gives CDR1 SEHNR, CDR2 FQNEAQ (reference sequence). The CDR3 runs 13 residues. CDR3 residues: CASVTDLENTQYF. CDR3 sequence (DNA): TGTGCCAGCGTCACGGATCTTGAGAATACGCAGTATTTT.

CDR3 protein: CASSQTGQGIDGYTF. The CDR3 DNA reads as TGCGCCAGCAGCCAAACCGGACAGGGGATCGATGGCTACACCTTC. The J gene is TRBJ1-2, the V gene TRBV4-1, with 9 bases lining up with TRBD1. Germline trimming cut 2 bases from V and 6 bases from J; bases unmatched to any gene: 7. Per germline, CDR1 MGHRA and CDR2 YSYEKL. This CDR3 has 15 residues.

The V gene is TRBV5-8, the J gene TRBJ2-3, with a possible D match to TRBD2 (5 bases). Germline CDR1 reads SGHTS; CDR2 reads YDEGEE. Trimming removed 2 bases from V and 2 bases from J, with 12 bases in between. CDR3 length equals 15 residues. CDR3 nucleotide sequence: TGTGCCAGCAGCTTTGGGCGGGTATTCACAGATACGCAGTATTTT. Encoded protein: CASSFGRVFTDTQYF. The full variable domain, in which reference TRBV5-8 and TRBJ2-3 provide the parts outside the CDR3, is EAGVTQSPTHLIKTRGQQATLRCSPISGHTSVYWYQQALGLGLQFLLWYDEGEERNRGNFPPRFSGRQFPNYSSELNVNALELEDSALYLCASSFGRVFTDTQYFGPGTRLTVL.

The chain's CDR3 is CASSGLRSGATNEKLFF. The DNA for the CDR3 is TGTGCCAGCAGCGGATTGCGATCGGGGGCAACTAATGAAAAACTGTTTTTT. This chain connects TRBV9 to TRBJ1-4; perhaps TRBD1 as D (5 bases). The CDR3 is 17 amino acids. Germline V gene sequence: CDR1 SGDLS, CDR2 YYNGEE. The germline V and J ends were trimmed by 3 bases and 0 bases, with 15 bases remaining between them.

In its sample, this clonotype was seen a few times. The chain recombines TRBV6-5 with TRBJ2-3; TRBD2 matches at 9 bases. The CDR3 has 15 residues. Looked up from germline, CDR1 is MNHEY and CDR2 is SVGAGI. The V gene end was trimmed by 3 bases and the J gene end by 4 bases; junction bases not matched to a gene: 5. DNA for the CDR3: TGTGCCAGCAGTTATGTGGCGGGAGGGCCAGATACGCAGTATTTT. This translates into CASSYVAGGPDTQYF.

This clonotype was observed at least ten times. The V gene is TRBV7-9, the J gene TRBJ1-1; D gene uncertain. V was trimmed by 4 bases and J by 6 bases, leaving 9 bases between them. The CDR3 length is 12 residues. Germline CDR1 and CDR2: SEHNR and FQNEAQ (reference sequence). CDR3 coding DNA: TGTGCCAGCAGCTCTTATACCCCTGAAGCTTTCTTT. Amino acids: CASSSYTPEAFF.

This clonotype appeared many times. One junction end disagrees with the germline gene, perhaps due to a read error. CDR3 nucleotides: TGCGCCAGCAGCTTGGAAAGCTACGAGCAGTACTTC. Its translation: CASSLESYEQYF. The chain is built from TRBV7-9 and TRBJ2-7, with unresolved D. This CDR3 region has 12 residues. Germline V gene sequence: CDR1 SEHNR, CDR2 FQNEAQ (reference sequence).

Turning to this clonotype: Being one base from a much bigger clone, this may be a read error. The chain carries TRBV7-9 and TRBJ2-7; D is perhaps TRBD2 (5 bases). CDR3 length: 15 amino acids. Germline V gene data show CDR1 as SEHNR and CDR2 as FQNEAQ (reference sequence). CDR3 residues: CACSGTGGLTYEQYF. The CDR3 DNA reads TGTGCCTGCAGCGGCACTGGCGGGCTCACCTACGAGCAGTACTTC.

This sequence joins TRBV12-3 or TRBV12-4 and TRBJ1-1; D is perhaps TRBD1 (5 bases). Trimming removed 6 bases at V and 6 bases at J, with 11 bases between. The CDR3 length is 12 residues. CDR3 DNA sequence: TGTGCCAGCAGCGCAGGGTTCTCTGAAGCTTTCTTT. Protein product: CASSAGFSEAFF.

A note on this clonotype: A read error may account for a junction end that differs from germline. The chain recombines TRBV20-1 with TRBJ2-2; perhaps D is TRBD1 or TRBD2 (5 bases each). Germline V gene sequence: CDR1 DFQATT, CDR2 SNEGSKA (reference sequence). The CDR3 contains 16 residues. CDR3 in DNA: TGCAGTGCTAGAGATATTCAGGGTGGTTTTACCGGGGAGCCGTTCTTT. Its translation: CSARDIQGGFTGEPFF.